Below, 10 T cell receptor beta chains from the same sample are listed, as sequenced in a study of PD-1 blockade in classical Hodgkin lymphoma. TCRdb's table, derived via immunoSEQ multiplex PCR, lists solely in-frame clones and lacks some. Of tens of thousands of clones in the sample, approximately 90% were seen once. Each patient's relapse followed autologous stem cell transplantation, and brentuximab vedotin exposure varied. Here the sequenced sample was peripheral blood mononuclear cells (PBMCs), taken at baseline. Every receptor here comes from a human donor with classical Hodgkin lymphoma.

The CDR3 spells CSANNRETQYF. The CDR3 nucleotides are TGCAGTGCTAACAACCGGGAGACCCAGTACTTC. V is TRBV20-1 and J is TRBJ2-5; D unclear. The CDR3 is 11 residues long. Germline CDR1 DFQATT, CDR2 SNEGSKA (reference sequence). Trimming stripped 4 bases from V and 5 bases from J, with 8 bases between.

This rearrangement joins TRBV5-5 to TRBJ2-7; the D gene is possibly TRBD2 (7 bases). V lost 6 bases and J 0 bases, leaving 16 bases between the germline ends. Germline V lookup: CDR1 SGHKS, CDR2 YYEKEE (reference sequence). CDR3 size: 15 residues. The CDR3 is CASTFLGGPSYEQYF. For the CDR3, the DNA is TGTGCCAGCACCTTTTTGGGGGGGCCCTCCTACGAGCAGTACTTC.

The chain is built from TRBV11-2 and TRBJ2-3; weak D call: TRBD1 (6 bases). The ends were cut back, 6 bases at V and 5 bases at J, with 15 bases in the middle. This CDR3 contains 14 residues. CDR1 and CDR2 from the germline V gene are SGHAT and FQNNGV. The CDR3 sequence is CASRQLGARDTQYF. The CDR3 DNA is TGTGCCAGCAGACAACTGGGGGCACGAGATACGCAGTATTTT.

V gene TRBV5-6 combines with J gene TRBJ1-1; 8 positions match TRBD1. This CDR3 contains 13 residues. V lost 2 bases, J lost 7 bases, and 4 bases stayed unmatched. Germline V gene data show CDR1 as SGHDT and CDR2 as YYEEEE. The CDR3 reads CASSLAGGGEAFF. DNA of the CDR3: TGTGCCAGCAGCTTAGCAGGGGGCGGTGAAGCTTTCTTT.

The chain links TRBV5-4 to TRBJ1-1; the D is unclear. There are 13 residues in the CDR3. V lost 2 bases to trimming and J lost 5 bases, with 10 bases between them. Germline assignment: CDR1 SGHNT and CDR2 YYREEE (reference sequence). This CDR3 is CASSLGSRTEAFF. The CDR3 DNA is TGTGCCAGCAGCTTAGGGTCCAGGACTGAAGCTTTCTTT.

This clone was recorded only once. Here the CDR3 DNA reads TGTGCCAGTAGTATTAGTCGGGGGCTTAATCAGCCCCAGCATTTT. As protein: CASSISRGLNQPQHF. This chain uses TRBV19 with TRBJ1-5, with D perhaps matching TRBD1 (6 bases). The germline V gene has CDR1 LNHDA and CDR2 SQIVND (reference sequence). The CDR3 sequence is 15 residues long. Trimming cost V 3 bases and J 4 bases, with 13 bases left between them.

This rearrangement joins TRBV9 to TRBJ1-5; perhaps TRBD1 as D (5 bases). The CDR3 contains 14 residues. Per germline, CDR1 SGDLS and CDR2 YYNGEE. Trimming left V 4 bases short and J 7 bases short, with 15 bases between. Here the CDR3 reads CASSRDGTFQPQHF. Written as DNA, the CDR3 is TGTGCCAGCAGCCGGGACGGCACATTCCAGCCCCAGCATTTT.

The CDR3 region has the DNA TGTGCCAGCAGTTTTCTCAGGGACGGCAATCAGCCCCAGCATTTT. Translation: CASSFLRDGNQPQHF. The chain is built from TRBV27 and TRBJ1-5; D perhaps matches TRBD1 (5 bases). The V gene's germline CDR1 is MNHEY and CDR2 SMNVEV (reference sequence). The germline V and J ends were trimmed by 3 bases and 2 bases, with 11 bases remaining between them. The CDR3 has 15 residues.

The rearrangement joins TRBV2 to TRBJ2-7; TRBD2 matches at 7 bases. The CDR3 totals 12 residues. Germline-derived CDR1 and CDR2 are SNHLY and FYNNEI. Unmatched junction bases numbered 1, after V lost 4 bases and J lost 4 bases. Here the CDR3 reads CASSGTSYEQYF. Here the CDR3 DNA reads TGTGCCAGCAGTGGGACTAGTTACGAGCAGTACTTC.

In DNA, the CDR3 is TGTGCCAGCAGCTCCCAAGGAGCGGGGTTGTACGAGCAGTACTTC. It is translated as CASSSQGAGLYEQYF. The chain is built from TRBV7-8 and TRBJ2-7; 7 bases map to TRBD2. V lost 4 bases and J lost 4; bases outside the gene matches: 10. This CDR3 is 15 amino acids long. CDR1 is SGHVS and CDR2 is FQNEAQ in the germline V gene.